This T cell receptor (beta chain) was retrieved from a study of CD8+CD57+ T cells in acquired aplastic anemia (dated by TCRdb to 2017 to 2018). Notes on the research overall: On average, sorted CD4+ and CD8+ cells yielded around 3.4 ug of extracted DNA, with a range of roughly 0.17 to 27.4 ug. An average of about 10 million reads for CD4+ cells and 11 million or so reads for CD8+ cells was obtained from healthy donor samples.

TCR repertoires of sorted CD4+ and CD8+ blood T cells from severe aplastic anemia patients and healthy subjects were deep-sequenced in the study. Ficoll-Paque density gradient centrifugation was used to isolate peripheral blood mononuclear cells. Before DNA was extracted, CD4+ and CD8+ T cells were sorted using either FACS or magnetic beads. Points the paper makes about the study in general: CD8+ Simpson's diversity did not differ significantly between patients and healthy controls (P=0.060). Approximately 27 CD8+ CDR3 sequences were found in both patients and controls but appeared to be highly expressed in patients and within the immunodominant clones of the patients.

Genomic DNA served as template for TCR beta VDJ combination and CDR3 sequence profiling. TCR repertoire sequencing was run on an Illumina HiSeq 2000. In the authors' own workflow: Repertoires were assessed using TRBV/TRBJ rearrangement plots, CDR3 size and DJ length profiles, and Simpson's diversity index. Whichever DNA sequence was most abundant in the deep sequencing data was defined as the immunodominant clone. CDR3 amino acid sequences were screened for sharing across subjects and compared with published repertoires and the VDJdb database. TCRdb applied fastp at Q25 and MiXCR to the public reads, then kept only in-frame beta chains. Each record represents a unique CDR3 protein, reported with the most common genes and DNA among its rows. The V and J calls shown here were made by TCRdb, not taken from the authors' results. The sample table contains about 420,000 distinct CDR3 sequences; only one count was recorded for around 68% of them. The top ten hold 4% of the sample.

About this clonotype itself: The specificity of this receptor is unknown. No qualities accompany the bases; no much larger clone lies one base away.

Taken from the germline V gene, the CDR1 and CDR2 loops are SGHTA and FQGNSA. V is pared back by 1 base and J by 17 bases, with 23 bases lying between the germline termini. The cysteine opens and the phenylalanine closes a CDR3 of 15 amino acids. The sequence is cut down to CDR3 DNA, 45 bases in frame from base 1. The rearrangement combines TRBV7-2 with TRBJ2-2, with the D assignment possibly TRBD1 or TRBD2, given 5 matching bases for each. The sample comprised sorted CD4+, CD8+, or CD8+CD57+ T cells (not recorded which) from PBMCs. This clonotype was sampled from a human donor in good health, serving as a control. The DNA sequence follows: TGTGCCAGCAGCTTAGGCAGACACGCCAGGGAGCAGTACTTTTTT. It specifies CASSLGRHAREQYFF.